This entry features one TCR beta chain sequence. There is no known antigen for this receptor. Base-call qualities are not available, and no considerably larger clone is one nucleotide away. Other DNA sequences from this sample encode an identical CDR3 as well. TCR CDR3 regions were amplified from genomic DNA by multiplex PCR using the deep immunoSEQ assay. For each cell subset, the extracted genomic DNA was distributed evenly across all wells of several immunoSEQ 96-well plates, and each plate served as one replicate. Each replicate PCR for sorted subsets received about 220 ng genomic DNA, equal to 30,000 or so T cell genomes. Purified libraries were quantified with a Qubit 3.0 fluorometer, sized on a Bioanalyzer 2100, and re-quantified with the KAPA Library Quantification kit. Every immunoSEQ 96-well plate was sequenced on a separate single-read 150-cycle Illumina NextSeq 550 flow cell. The original methods were these. Because only junctional sequences without quality scores were contained in the immunoSEQ output, filtering matching that applied to full-length reads could not be performed. Sequences were annotated with PyIR, a Python wrapper for IgBLAST v1.9, and V/J genes and CDR3 were assigned using IMGT germline references. Reads were filtered out if the reads had weak V/J assignments (E-value above 1e-6), no CDR3, stop codons, out-of-frame junctions, or ambiguous translated residues. V3J clonotypes were defined as sequences sharing the same inferred V gene, J gene, and CDR3 amino acid sequence. Percentage overlap between repertoires was computed as shared unique clonotypes divided by the size of the smaller repertoire. Repertoire richness was assessed with RTK rarefaction, the Chao1 estimator, and Recon v2.1 estimates of unobserved clonotypes. Generation probabilities for all TCRbeta clonotypes obtained by the gDNA method from a handful of donors were computed using OLGA. The table was pulled from immuneACCESS by TCRdb, which kept in-frame rearrangements only. Such tables lose some clones; where checked, under half of the loss comes from unresolved V genes, and the rest has no known cause. V, J and clone size are taken as reported in that table, and D and trimming were inferred from the DNA itself. The sample table lists roughly 720,000 clones, roughly 88% of them with a count of one. In total, the top ten clones hold 30% to 35% of the sample.

The sample originates from a study of shared clonotypes between healthy human individuals (dated by TCRdb to about 2020). Study-wide context: The cohort included three men and a couple of women between 18 and 49 years of age. For each donor, CD4 naive and CD4 memory were each given three plates, CD8 naive was given two plates, and CD8 memory was given one plate. The study deeply sequenced blood TCR repertoires of five healthy adults to estimate repertoire size and the extent of clonotype sharing between individuals. Libraries were prepared and TCR repertoires were sequenced by different laboratories using diverse techniques, in order to increase sequencing depth and limit assay-specific biases. Each donor's leukapheresis produced roughly between roughly 0.85 and 9.5 billion PBMCs. Results the study describes overall, beyond this receptor: Sampling was limited to blood, and TCR repertoires in tissue likely differ from TCR repertoires in blood. Rarefaction of sorted-subset datasets indicated incomplete sequencing despite the large sequencing depth. When a few donors were compared, the shared fraction of clonotypes was about 5% for naive CD4, around 4% for naive CD8, about 2.5% for memory CD4, and 0.4% for memory CD8. Because the study included only a small number of donors, the genetic and exposure-history diversity represented was limited. Compared with non-shared clonotypes, the clonotypes found in all four sorted-subset donors had higher generation probabilities. Naive subsets generally had larger estimated clonotype richness than memory subsets did. Based on pairwise subsampling, the degree of clonotype sharing among donors was expected to be affected by sequencing depth.

The donors were healthy, HIV-negative adults who had no recently reported acute infections or vaccinations. All donors were Caucasian adults living in Nashville, Tennessee, USA. CD8 memory samples consisted of magnetically selected CD45RO+ cells combined with CCR7-negative CD45RA+ effector memory (TemRA) cells. Blood was collected by leukapheresis, and PBMCs were isolated by Ficoll-Histopaque density gradient centrifugation and then cryopreserved in liquid nitrogen vapor phase. Analytical flow cytometry was used to check the purity and quantity of every magnetically sorted T cell population. Each sorted fraction had its genomic DNA isolated and then quantified by UV absorbance on a Nanodrop 2000c. Trimmed from V: 7 bases; trimmed from J: 3 bases; junction bases lacking a gene match: 2. The germline V gene supplies CDR1 SNHLY and CDR2 FYNNEI. The CDR3 holds 12 amino acids from the cysteine to the phenylalanine. The DNA shown is the 36-base CDR3, in frame from base 1.

The chain employs TRBV2 and TRBJ2-7, with 8 bases matching TRBD1. What was sequenced was memory CD8+ T cells from PBMCs. What the cell subset or site label conveys for this sample: CD45RO+ cells pooled with CCR7-negative TemRA cells. This TCR was sampled from a man younger than 35 in good health. Some clones in this sample may be carry-over from other donors' samples. The CDR3 has the sequence CASNDRGYEQYF. The bases are TGTGCCAGCAACGACAGGGGCTACGAGCAGTACTTC.